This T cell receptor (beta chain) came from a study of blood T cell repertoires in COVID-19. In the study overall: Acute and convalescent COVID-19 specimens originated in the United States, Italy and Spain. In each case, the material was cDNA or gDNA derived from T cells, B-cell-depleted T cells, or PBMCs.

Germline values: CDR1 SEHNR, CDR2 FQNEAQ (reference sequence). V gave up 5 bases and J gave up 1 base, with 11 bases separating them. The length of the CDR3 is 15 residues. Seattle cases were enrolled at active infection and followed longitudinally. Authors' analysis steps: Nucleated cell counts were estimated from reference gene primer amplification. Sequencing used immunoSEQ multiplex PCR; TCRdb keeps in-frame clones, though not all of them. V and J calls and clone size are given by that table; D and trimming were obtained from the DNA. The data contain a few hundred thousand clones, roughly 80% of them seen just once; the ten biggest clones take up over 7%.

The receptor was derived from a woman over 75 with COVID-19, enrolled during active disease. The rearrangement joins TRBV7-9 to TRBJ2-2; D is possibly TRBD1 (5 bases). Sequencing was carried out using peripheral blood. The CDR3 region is CASSQIGQNTGELFF. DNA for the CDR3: TGTGCCAGCAGCCAGATAGGACAGAACACCGGGGAGCTGTTTTTT.